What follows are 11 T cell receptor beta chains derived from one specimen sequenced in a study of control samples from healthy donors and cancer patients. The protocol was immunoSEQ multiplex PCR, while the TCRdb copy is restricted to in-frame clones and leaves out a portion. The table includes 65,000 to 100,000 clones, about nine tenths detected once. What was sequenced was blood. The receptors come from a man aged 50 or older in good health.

The DNA of the CDR3 is TGTGCCAGCAGTGGGGGACTTCCGAACACTGAAGCTTTCTTT. Translation: CASSGGLPNTEAFF. V usage is TRBV6-2 or TRBV6-3 and J usage is TRBJ1-1; TRBD1 is a possible D gene (5 bases). The CDR3 length is 14 residues. Deletions cut 5 bases from V and 1 base from J, with 11 bases between. Germline CDR1 is MNHEY and CDR2 is SVGEGT.

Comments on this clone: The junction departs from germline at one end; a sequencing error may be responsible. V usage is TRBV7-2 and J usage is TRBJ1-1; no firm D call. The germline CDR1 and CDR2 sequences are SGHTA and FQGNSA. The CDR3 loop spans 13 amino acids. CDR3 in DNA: TGTGCCAACAGCTTAGCGAGGAACACTGAAGCTTTCTTT. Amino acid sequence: CANSLARNTEAFF.

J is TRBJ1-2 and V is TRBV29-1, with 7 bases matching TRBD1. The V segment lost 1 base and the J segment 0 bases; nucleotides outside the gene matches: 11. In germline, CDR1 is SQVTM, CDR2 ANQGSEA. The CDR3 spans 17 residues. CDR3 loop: CSVEARAGGSPNYGYTF. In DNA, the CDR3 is TGCAGCGTTGAAGCGCGGGCAGGGGGGTCCCCTAACTATGGCTACACCTTC.

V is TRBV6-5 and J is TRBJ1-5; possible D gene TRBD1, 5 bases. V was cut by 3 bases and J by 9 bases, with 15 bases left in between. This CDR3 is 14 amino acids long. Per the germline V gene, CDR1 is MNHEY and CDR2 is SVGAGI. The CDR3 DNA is TGTGCCAGCAGTTATGGGCAGGGAGTAGGGCCCCAGCATTTT. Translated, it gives CASSYGQGVGPQHF.

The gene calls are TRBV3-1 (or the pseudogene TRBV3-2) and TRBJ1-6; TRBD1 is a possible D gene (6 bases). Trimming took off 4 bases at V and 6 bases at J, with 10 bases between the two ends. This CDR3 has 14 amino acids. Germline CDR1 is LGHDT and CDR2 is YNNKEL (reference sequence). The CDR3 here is CASSPWTANSPLHF. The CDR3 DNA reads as TGTGCCAGCAGCCCCTGGACAGCTAATTCACCCCTCCACTTT.

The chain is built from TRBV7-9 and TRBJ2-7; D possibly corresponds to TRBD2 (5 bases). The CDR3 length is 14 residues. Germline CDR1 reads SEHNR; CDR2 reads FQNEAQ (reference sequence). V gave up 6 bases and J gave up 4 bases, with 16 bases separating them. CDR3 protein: CASSVGITGYEQYF. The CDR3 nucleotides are TGTGCCAGCAGTGTAGGGATAACGGGATACGAGCAGTACTTC.

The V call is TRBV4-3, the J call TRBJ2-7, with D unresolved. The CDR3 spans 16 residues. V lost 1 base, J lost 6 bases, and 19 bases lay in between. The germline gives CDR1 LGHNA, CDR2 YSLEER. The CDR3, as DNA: TGCGCCAGCAGCCAAGTCCATTCCGGCACAGATCTCGAGCAGTACTTC. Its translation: CASSQVHSGTDLEQYF.

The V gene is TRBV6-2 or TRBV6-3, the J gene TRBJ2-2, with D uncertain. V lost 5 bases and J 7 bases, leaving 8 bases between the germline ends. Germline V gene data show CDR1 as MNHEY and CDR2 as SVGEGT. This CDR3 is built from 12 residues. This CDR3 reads CASSGVIGELFF. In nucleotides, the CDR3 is TGTGCCAGCAGTGGGGTCATCGGGGAGCTGTTTTTT.

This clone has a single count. CDR3 sequence reads: CASSLGDSFAQTDTQYF. CDR3 bases: TGTGCCAGCAGCTTAGGGGACAGCTTCGCCCAAACAGATACGCAGTATTTT. The chain recombines TRBV7-9 with TRBJ2-3, with 7 bases matching TRBD1. Trimming removed 1 base from V and 3 bases from J; junction bases left unmatched: 10. CDR1 SEHNR and CDR2 FQNEAQ come from the germline V gene (reference sequence). The CDR3 has 17 residues.

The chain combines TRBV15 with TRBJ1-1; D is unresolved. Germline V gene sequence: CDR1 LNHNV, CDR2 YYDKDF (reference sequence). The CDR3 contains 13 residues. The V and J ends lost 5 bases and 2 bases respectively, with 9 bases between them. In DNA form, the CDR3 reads TGTGCCACCAGCTCCGAATATAACACTGAAGCTTTCTTT. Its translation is CATSSEYNTEAFF.

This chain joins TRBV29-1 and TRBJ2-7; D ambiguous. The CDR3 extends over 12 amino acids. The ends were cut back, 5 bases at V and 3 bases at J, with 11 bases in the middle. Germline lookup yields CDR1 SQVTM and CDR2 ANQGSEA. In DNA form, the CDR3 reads TGCAGCGTTTCCTCTGGTGTCTACGAGCAGTACTTC. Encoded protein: CSVSSGVYEQYF.